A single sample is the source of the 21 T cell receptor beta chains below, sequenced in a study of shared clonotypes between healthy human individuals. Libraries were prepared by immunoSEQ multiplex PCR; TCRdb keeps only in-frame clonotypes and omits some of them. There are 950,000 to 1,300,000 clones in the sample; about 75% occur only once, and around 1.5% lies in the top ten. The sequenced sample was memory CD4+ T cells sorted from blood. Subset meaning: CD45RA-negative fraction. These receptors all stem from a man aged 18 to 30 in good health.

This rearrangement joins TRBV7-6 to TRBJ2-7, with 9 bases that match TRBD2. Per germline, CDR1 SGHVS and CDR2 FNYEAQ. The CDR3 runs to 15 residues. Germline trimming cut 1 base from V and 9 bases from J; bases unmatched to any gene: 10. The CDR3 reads CASSLEGGRARGQYF. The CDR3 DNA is TGTGCCAGCAGCTTAGAAGGCGGGAGGGCCCGCGGGCAGTACTTC.

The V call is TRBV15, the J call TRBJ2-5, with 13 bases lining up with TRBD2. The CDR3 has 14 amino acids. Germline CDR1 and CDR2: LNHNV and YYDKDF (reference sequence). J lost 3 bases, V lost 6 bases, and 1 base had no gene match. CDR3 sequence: CATRGTSGKETQYF. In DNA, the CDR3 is TGTGCCACCAGGGGGACTAGCGGGAAAGAGACCCAGTACTTC.

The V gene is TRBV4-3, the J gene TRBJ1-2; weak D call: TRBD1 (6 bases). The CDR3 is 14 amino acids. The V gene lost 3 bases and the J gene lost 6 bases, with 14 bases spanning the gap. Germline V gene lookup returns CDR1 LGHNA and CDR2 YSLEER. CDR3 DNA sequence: TGCGCCAGCAGCCAGGATACAGGGATAAATGGCTACACCTTC. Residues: CASSQDTGINGYTF.

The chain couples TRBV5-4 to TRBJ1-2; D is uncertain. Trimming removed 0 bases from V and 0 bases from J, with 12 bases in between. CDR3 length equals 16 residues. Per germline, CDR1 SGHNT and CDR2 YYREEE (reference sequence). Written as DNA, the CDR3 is TGTGCCAGCAGCTTGGCAACGGCTAAAGCTAACTATGGCTACACCTTC. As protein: CASSLATAKANYGYTF.

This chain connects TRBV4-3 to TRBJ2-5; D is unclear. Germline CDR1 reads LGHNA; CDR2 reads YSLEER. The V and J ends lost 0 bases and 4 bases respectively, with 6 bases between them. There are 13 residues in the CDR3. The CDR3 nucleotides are TGCGCCAGCAGCCAAGATTACGGAGAGACCCAGTACTTC. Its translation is CASSQDYGETQYF.

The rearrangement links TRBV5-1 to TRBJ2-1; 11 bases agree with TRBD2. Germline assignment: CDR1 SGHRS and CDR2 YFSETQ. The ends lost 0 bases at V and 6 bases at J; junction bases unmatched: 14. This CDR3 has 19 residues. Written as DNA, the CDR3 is TGCGCCAGCAGCTTGGTAGCTGAACCATGGACTAGCGGGCGCAATGAGCAGTTCTTC. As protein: CASSLVAEPWTSGRNEQFF.

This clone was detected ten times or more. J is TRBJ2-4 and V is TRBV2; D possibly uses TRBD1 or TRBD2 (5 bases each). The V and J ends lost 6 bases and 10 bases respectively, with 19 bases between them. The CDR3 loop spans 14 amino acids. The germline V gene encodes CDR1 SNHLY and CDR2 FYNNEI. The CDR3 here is CASRDSGQGRIQYF. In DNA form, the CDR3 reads TGTGCCAGCAGGGACTCCGGGCAGGGACGAATTCAGTACTTC.

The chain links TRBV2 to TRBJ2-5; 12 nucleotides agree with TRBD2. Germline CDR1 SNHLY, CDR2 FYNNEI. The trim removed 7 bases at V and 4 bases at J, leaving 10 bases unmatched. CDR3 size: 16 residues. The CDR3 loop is CASTASGGGPGETQYF. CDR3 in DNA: TGTGCCAGCACGGCTAGCGGGGGGGGTCCAGGAGAGACCCAGTACTTC.

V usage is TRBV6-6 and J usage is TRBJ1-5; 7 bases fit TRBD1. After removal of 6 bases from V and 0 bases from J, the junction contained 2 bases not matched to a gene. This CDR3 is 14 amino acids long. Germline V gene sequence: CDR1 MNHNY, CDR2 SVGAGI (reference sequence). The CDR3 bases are TGTGCCAGCAGGCAGGGGGGTAGCAATCAGCCCCAGCATTTT. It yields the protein CASRQGGSNQPQHF.

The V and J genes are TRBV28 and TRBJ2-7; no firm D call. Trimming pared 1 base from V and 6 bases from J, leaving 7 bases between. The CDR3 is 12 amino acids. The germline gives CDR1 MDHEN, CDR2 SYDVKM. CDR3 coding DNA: TGTGCCAGCAGTTTATATGCCGGCGAGCAGTACTTC. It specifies CASSLYAGEQYF.

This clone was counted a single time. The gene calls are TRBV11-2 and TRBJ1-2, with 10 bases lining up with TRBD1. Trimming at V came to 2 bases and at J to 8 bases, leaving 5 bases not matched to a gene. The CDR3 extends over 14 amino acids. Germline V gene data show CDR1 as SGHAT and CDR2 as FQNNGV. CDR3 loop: CASSLPGQGGGYTF. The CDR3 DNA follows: TGTGCCAGCAGCTTACCCGGACAGGGGGGAGGCTACACCTTC.

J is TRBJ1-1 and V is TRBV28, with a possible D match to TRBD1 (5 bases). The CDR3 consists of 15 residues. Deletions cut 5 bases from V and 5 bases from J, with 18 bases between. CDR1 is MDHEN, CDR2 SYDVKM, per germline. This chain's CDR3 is CASSLPRGYGTEAFF. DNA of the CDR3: TGTGCCAGCAGTCTTCCTCGGGGCTACGGTACTGAAGCTTTCTTT.

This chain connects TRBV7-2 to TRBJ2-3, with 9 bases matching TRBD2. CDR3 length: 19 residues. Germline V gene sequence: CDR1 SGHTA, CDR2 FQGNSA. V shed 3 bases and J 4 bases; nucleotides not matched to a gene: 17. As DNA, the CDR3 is TGTGCCAGCAGCTTCAGGCGGGAGGGCCTTCTGGGTATAGCAGATACGCAGTATTTT. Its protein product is CASSFRREGLLGIADTQYF. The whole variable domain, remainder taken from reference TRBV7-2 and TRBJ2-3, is GAGVSQSPSNKVTEKGKDVELRCDPISGHTALYWYRQSLGQGLEFLIYFQGNSAPDKSGLPSDRFSAERTGGSVSTLTIQRTQQEDSAVYLCASSFRREGLLGIADTQYFGPGTRLTVL.

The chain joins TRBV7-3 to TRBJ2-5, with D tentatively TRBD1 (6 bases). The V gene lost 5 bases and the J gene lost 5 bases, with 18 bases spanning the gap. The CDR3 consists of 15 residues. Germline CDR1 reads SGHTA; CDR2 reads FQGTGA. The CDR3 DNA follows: TGTGCCAGCAGCGGTTCGGCAGGGGTGGGGGAGACCCAGTACTTC. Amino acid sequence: CASSGSAGVGETQYF.

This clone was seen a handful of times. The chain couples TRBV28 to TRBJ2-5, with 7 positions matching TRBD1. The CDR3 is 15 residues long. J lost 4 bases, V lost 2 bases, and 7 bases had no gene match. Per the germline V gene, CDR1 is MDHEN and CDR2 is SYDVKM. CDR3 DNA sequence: TGTGCCAGCAGTTTAAGACAGGGAAGGACAGAGACCCAGTACTTC. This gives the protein CASSLRQGRTETQYF.

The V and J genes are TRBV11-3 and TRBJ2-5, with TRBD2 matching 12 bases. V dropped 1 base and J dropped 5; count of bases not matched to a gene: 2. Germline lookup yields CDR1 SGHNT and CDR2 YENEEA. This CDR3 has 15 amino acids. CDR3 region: CASSLGLAGEETQYF. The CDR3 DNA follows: TGTGCCAGCAGCTTAGGACTAGCGGGGGAGGAGACCCAGTACTTC.

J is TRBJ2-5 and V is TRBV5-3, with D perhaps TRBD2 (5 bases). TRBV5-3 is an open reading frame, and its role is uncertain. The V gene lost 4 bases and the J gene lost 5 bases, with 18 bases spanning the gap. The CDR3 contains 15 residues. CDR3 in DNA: TGTGCCAGAAGCCTGGGCCGGGAAATGAGGGAGACCCAGTACTTC. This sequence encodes CARSLGREMRETQYF.

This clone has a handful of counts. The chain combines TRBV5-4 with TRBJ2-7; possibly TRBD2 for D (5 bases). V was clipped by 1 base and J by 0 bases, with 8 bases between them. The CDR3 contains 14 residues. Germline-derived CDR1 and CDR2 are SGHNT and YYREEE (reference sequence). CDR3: CASSLSAGSYEQYF. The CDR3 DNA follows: TGTGCCAGCAGCTTGTCCGCGGGCTCCTACGAGCAGTACTTC.

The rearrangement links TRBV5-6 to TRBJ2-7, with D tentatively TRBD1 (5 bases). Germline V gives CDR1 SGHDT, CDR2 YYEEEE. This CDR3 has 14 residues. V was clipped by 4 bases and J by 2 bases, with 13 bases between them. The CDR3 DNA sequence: TGTGCCAGCAGCGCCAGGGTAGGGACCTACGAGCAGTACTTC. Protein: CASSARVGTYEQYF.

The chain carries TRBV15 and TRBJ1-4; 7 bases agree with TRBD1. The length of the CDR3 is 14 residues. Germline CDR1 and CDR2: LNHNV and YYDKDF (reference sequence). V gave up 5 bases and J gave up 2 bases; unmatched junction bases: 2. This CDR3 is CATSQGQTNEKLFF. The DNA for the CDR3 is TGTGCCACCAGCCAGGGACAGACTAATGAAAAACTGTTTTTT.

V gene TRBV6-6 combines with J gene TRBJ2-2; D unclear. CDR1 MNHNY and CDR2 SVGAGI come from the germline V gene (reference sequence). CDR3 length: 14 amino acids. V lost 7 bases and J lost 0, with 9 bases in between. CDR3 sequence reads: CASMFSANTGELFF. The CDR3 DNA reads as TGTGCCAGCATGTTTTCAGCGAACACCGGGGAGCTGTTTTTT.